What follows are 28 T cell receptor beta chains derived from one specimen sequenced in a study of cytotoxic CD8 clonotypes in ibrutinib-treated CLL (dated by TCRdb to the early 2020s). The time point label of this sample denotes: 12 months on ibrutinib. To prepare the library, the immunoSEQ multiplex PCR assay was applied. TCRdb limited this immuneACCESS table to in-frame rearrangements with V and J called. A share of clones is missing; checked studies link under half to unresolved V genes, and the rest is unexplained. The sample data list about 200,000 clones, and 70% of these were observed just once. In total, the top ten clones hold about 6.4% of the sample. The sequencing here drew on PBMCs, taken after 12 months of ibrutinib treatment. The receptors shown here come from a human donor with chronic lymphocytic leukemia.

This chain links TRBV5-1 with TRBJ1-3; the D is unclear. V was shortened by 0 bases and J by 0 bases, with 13 bases between the two germline ends. Germline V gene sequence: CDR1 SGHRS, CDR2 YFSETQ. This CDR3 has 17 residues. CDR3: CASSLGSEHYSGNTIYF. The DNA for the CDR3 is TGCGCCAGCAGCTTGGGGTCAGAACACTACTCTGGAAACACCATATATTTT.

The gene calls are TRBV7-9 and TRBJ2-7; 8 bases fit TRBD1. The length of the CDR3 is 15 residues. CDR1 is SEHNR and CDR2 is FQNEAQ in the germline V gene (reference sequence). V lost 1 base and J lost 5; bases outside the gene matches: 7. DNA for the CDR3: TGTGCCAGCAGCTTAGTCGGACAGGGTCTGGACGAGCAGTACTTC. Its protein is CASSLVGQGLDEQYF. Based on the CDR3 plus reference TRBV7-9 and TRBJ2-7, the full variable domain is DTGVSQNPRHKITKRGQNVTFRCDPISEHNRLYWYRQTLGQGPEFLTYFQNEAQLEKSRLLSDRFSAERPKGSFSTLEIQRTEQGDSAMYLCASSLVGQGLDEQYFGPGTRLTVT.

This clone has more than one count but fewer than ten. The gene calls are TRBV30 and TRBJ1-5; D call uncertain. The germline V gene encodes CDR1 GTSNPN and CDR2 SVGIG (reference sequence). The V end lost 0 bases, the J end lost 5 bases, and 17 bases lay between the germline ends. The CDR3 is 16 amino acids. CDR3 in amino acids: CAWSVPGPYEDQPQHF. The CDR3 DNA follows: TGTGCCTGGAGTGTACCTGGACCCTACGAAGATCAGCCCCAGCATTTT.

This chain links TRBV4-2 with TRBJ2-1, with 11 bases fitting TRBD2. V was clipped by 1 base and J by 9 bases; unmatched bases: 5. The CDR3 covers 15 residues. The V gene's germline CDR1 is LGHNA and CDR2 YNFKEQ. In DNA, the CDR3 is TGTGCCAGCAGCCAAGTGTCTAGCGGGAGGACTGAGCAGTTCTTC. It translates to CASSQVSSGRTEQFF.

The CDR3 protein is CASSLWDPTDTQYF. The CDR3 DNA reads as TGTGCCAGTAGTCTCTGGGATCCCACAGATACGCAGTATTTT. The gene calls are TRBV19 and TRBJ2-3; no clear D gene. V gave up 5 bases and J gave up 2 bases, with 11 bases separating them. The CDR3 length is 14 residues. Germline lookup yields CDR1 LNHDA and CDR2 SQIVND (reference sequence).

V gene TRBV6-6 combines with J gene TRBJ1-6; no clear D. V lost 7 bases to trimming and J lost 9 bases, with 13 bases between them. Germline CDR1 MNHNY, CDR2 SVGAGI (reference sequence). The CDR3 contains 13 residues. The CDR3 DNA reads as TGTGCCAGCACGCAGACCGACGCTTCACCCCTCCACTTT. This translates into CASTQTDASPLHF.

In this sample, this clone turned up many times. The V call is TRBV5-1, the J call TRBJ1-1; possible D gene TRBD1, 5 bases. The CDR3 runs 14 residues. Per germline, CDR1 SGHRS and CDR2 YFSETQ. The ends were cut back, 4 bases at V and 2 bases at J, with 12 bases in the middle. The DNA for the CDR3 is TGCGCCAGCAGCCGGGACGGACGAAACACTGAAGCTTTCTTT. Translation gives CASSRDGRNTEAFF.

The genes are TRBV6-4 and TRBJ2-2; no clear D. Trimming pared 0 bases from V and 6 bases from J, leaving 8 bases between. The CDR3 consists of 14 residues. In germline, CDR1 is MRHNA, CDR2 SNTAGT. CDR3 bases: TGTGCCAGCAGTGACTCGATCGGTGCCGGGGAGCTGTTTTTT. This translates into CASSDSIGAGELFF.

The chain employs TRBV15 and TRBJ1-4; the D gene is possibly TRBD1 (6 bases). This CDR3 region has 14 residues. CDR1 and CDR2 from the germline V gene are LNHNV and YYDKDF (reference sequence). The ends were cut back, 3 bases at V and 4 bases at J, with 9 bases in the middle. CDR3 nucleotides: TGTGCCACCAGCAGGCGGACAGTTAATGAAAAACTGTTTTTT. Amino acid sequence: CATSRRTVNEKLFF.

This sequence joins TRBV5-8 and TRBJ2-1; D is perhaps TRBD1 or TRBD2 (5 bases each). Trimming cost V 1 base and J 12 bases, with 11 bases left between them. The CDR3 sequence is 12 residues long. The germline CDR1 and CDR2 sequences are SGHTS and YDEGEE. CDR3 region: CASSLLRGGQFF. CDR3 in DNA: TGTGCCAGCAGCTTGTTGAGGGGCGGGCAGTTCTTC.

The genes are TRBV4-2 and TRBJ2-1; 7 nucleotides line up with TRBD1. The CDR3 sequence is 14 residues long. V was pared by 1 base and J by 5 bases, with 2 bases of the junction left unmatched. CDR1 is LGHNA and CDR2 is YNFKEQ in the germline V gene. Written as DNA, the CDR3 is TGTGCCAGCAGCCAAGCTACAGGGGACAATGAGCAGTTCTTC. The encoded protein is CASSQATGDNEQFF.

This clone was observed at least ten times. V and J are TRBV19 and TRBJ2-2; unclear D gene. Trimming removed 10 bases from V and 7 bases from J, with 10 bases in between. CDR1 LNHDA and CDR2 SQIVND come from the germline V gene (reference sequence). The CDR3 has 11 residues. Here the CDR3 DNA reads TGTGCCACACTGGACGTCGGGGAGCTGTTTTTT. Protein sequence: CATLDVGELFF. Supplemented by reference TRBV19 and TRBJ2-2, the full variable domain reads DGGITQSPKYLFRKEGQNVTLSCEQNLNHDAMYWYRQDPGQGLRLIYYSQIVNDFQKGDIAEGYSVSREKKESFPLTVTSAQKNPTAFYLCATLDVGELFFGEGSRLTVL.

The chain carries TRBV6-5 and TRBJ1-1; TRBD1 aligns across 9 bases. Losses at the gene ends were 6 bases for V and 4 bases for J; bases not matched to a gene: 6. This CDR3 is built from 14 residues. Germline-derived CDR1 and CDR2 are MNHEY and SVGAGI. This CDR3 is CASRNHRGLTEAFF. The CDR3 coding sequence is TGTGCCAGCAGGAACCACAGGGGGCTCACTGAAGCTTTCTTT.

This sequence joins TRBV27 and TRBJ2-7; D not certain. The CDR3 contains 14 residues. Germline CDR1 reads MNHEY; CDR2 reads SMNVEV (reference sequence). V was pared by 7 bases and J by 0 bases, with 13 bases between. The CDR3 region has the DNA TGTGCCAGCAAATGGTCGGCCGTCTCCTACGAGCAGTACTTC. This translates into CASKWSAVSYEQYF.

This chain joins TRBV18 and TRBJ1-1; D not certain. From germline, CDR1 is KGHSH and CDR2 LQKENI. The CDR3 totals 15 residues. Trimming cost V 2 bases and J 1 base, with 11 bases left between them. CDR3 in DNA: TGTGCCAGCTCACCATCGGCAGCCGCGAACACTGAAGCTTTCTTT. Protein: CASSPSAAANTEAFF.

This chain links TRBV2 with TRBJ1-5, with D tentatively TRBD1 (5 bases). The V and J ends lost 3 bases and 1 base respectively, with 10 bases between them. Germline CDR1 SNHLY, CDR2 FYNNEI. This CDR3 comprises 15 residues. The CDR3 coding sequence is TGTGCCAGCAGTGAGGGGCAGGGCAGCAATCAGCCCCAGCATTTT. Its translation: CASSEGQGSNQPQHF.

V is TRBV2 and J is TRBJ1-5; no clear D. The CDR3 extends over 13 amino acids. Germline V gives CDR1 SNHLY, CDR2 FYNNEI. Trimming took off 7 bases at V and 0 bases at J, with 7 bases between the two ends. CDR3 sequence: CASMGSSNQPQHF. In DNA, the CDR3 is TGTGCCAGCATGGGGAGTAGCAATCAGCCCCAGCATTTT.

The chain recombines TRBV6-6 with TRBJ1-2; weak D call: TRBD1 (5 bases). This CDR3 is built from 13 residues. V was trimmed by 5 bases and J by 2 bases, leaving 9 bases between them. Per the germline V gene, CDR1 is MNHNY and CDR2 is SVGAGI (reference sequence). This CDR3 is CASSPSGNYGYTF. The DNA of the CDR3 is TGTGCCAGCAGTCCCTCAGGGAACTATGGCTACACCTTC.

The chain has TRBV5-1 and TRBJ1-4; 10 bases are shared with TRBD1. The V gene's germline CDR1 is SGHRS and CDR2 YFSETQ. This CDR3 spans 15 amino acids. V lost 1 base to trimming and J lost 8 bases; unmatched junction nucleotides: 5. The CDR3 loop is CASSLIGQGGEKLFF. The DNA of the CDR3 is TGCGCCAGCAGCTTGATCGGACAGGGGGGAGAAAAACTGTTTTTT. Filled out from reference TRBV5-1 and TRBJ1-4, the complete variable domain reads KAGVTQTPRYLIKTRGQQVTLSCSPISGHRSVSWYQQTPGQGLQFLFEYFSETQRNKGNFPGRFSGRQFSNSRSEMNVSTLELGDSALYLCASSLIGQGGEKLFFGSGTQLSVL.

The chain carries TRBV30 and TRBJ2-3, with a possible D match to TRBD2 (5 bases). V lost 4 bases and J lost 4, with 15 bases in between. CDR3 length equals 14 residues. CDR1 and CDR2 (germline): GTSNPN, SVGIG (reference sequence). CDR3 bases: TGTGCCTGGATGAGGACTGGCGGTGCAGATACGCAGTATTTT. Its protein is CAWMRTGGADTQYF. Based on the CDR3 plus reference TRBV30 and TRBJ2-3, the full variable domain is SQTIHQWPATLVQPVGSPLSLECTVEGTSNPNLYWYRQAAGRGLQLLFYSVGIGQISSEVPQNLSASRPQDRQFILSSKKLLLSDSGFYLCAWMRTGGADTQYFGPGTRLTVL.

This chain connects TRBV6-5 to TRBJ2-7, with D perhaps TRBD1 or TRBD2 (5 bases each). The CDR3 runs 13 residues. CDR1 and CDR2 (germline): MNHEY, SVGAGI. Trimming cost V 2 bases and J 5 bases, with 10 bases left between them. CDR3 in DNA: TGTGCCAGCAGTTACGAGGGACGGGACGAGCAGTACTTC. It yields the protein CASSYEGRDEQYF.

V and J are TRBV9 and TRBJ1-1, with a weak D call TRBD1 (6 bases). The germline V gene has CDR1 SGDLS and CDR2 YYNGEE. V lost 2 bases and J 3 bases, leaving 8 bases between the germline ends. This CDR3 comprises 13 residues. The CDR3 spells CASSVPGDTEAFF. The CDR3 nucleotides are TGTGCCAGCAGCGTTCCAGGGGACACTGAAGCTTTCTTT.

The chain recombines TRBV4-3 with TRBJ2-7, with 10 bases identical to TRBD1. The V gene end was trimmed by 0 bases and the J gene end by 5 bases; junction bases not matched to a gene: 7. Germline assignment: CDR1 LGHNA and CDR2 YSLEER. The CDR3 is made up of 16 amino acids. This CDR3 reads CASSQDSTGGMNEQYF. CDR3 nucleotides: TGCGCCAGCAGCCAAGACTCGACAGGGGGCATGAACGAGCAGTACTTC.

This clone was seen at least ten times. This chain links TRBV5-1 with TRBJ2-7; 8 bases align to TRBD2. With 4 bases clipped from V and 5 bases from J, the junction kept 14 bases outside the gene matches. This CDR3 is 16 amino acids long. CDR1 is SGHRS, CDR2 YFSETQ, per germline. This chain's CDR3 is CASSGEPAGVPHEQYF. For the CDR3, the DNA is TGCGCCAGCAGCGGAGAGCCAGCGGGAGTGCCCCACGAGCAGTACTTC.

The genes are TRBV1 and TRBJ2-1; the table's D call TRBD2 went unverified against the DNA. TRBV1 is described as a pseudogene. The CDR3 runs 17 residues. CDR3 region: CTSSQDPVSSGVDEQFF. CDR3 nucleotides: TGCACCAGCAGCCAAGACCCCGTTTCAAGCGGGGTCGATGAGCAGTTCTTC.

V usage is TRBV30 and J usage is TRBJ1-5, with a tentative D call TRBD1 (5 bases). The CDR3 totals 14 residues. The V gene's germline CDR1 is GTSNPN and CDR2 SVGIG (reference sequence). V shed 4 bases and J shed 0 bases, with 10 bases lying between them. CDR3 sequence: CAWTGSNSNQPQHF. CDR3 nucleotides: TGTGCCTGGACAGGGTCAAATAGCAATCAGCCCCAGCATTTT.

V and J are TRBV27 and TRBJ1-2; D perhaps matches TRBD1 (6 bases). The germline CDR1 and CDR2 sequences are MNHEY and SMNVEV (reference sequence). The V gene lost 6 bases and the J gene lost 2 bases, with 16 bases spanning the gap. This CDR3 is built from 15 residues. The CDR3 DNA is TGTGCCAGCAGCCCGGGGAGGGGGAAAAACTATGGCTACACCTTC. Translation gives CASSPGRGKNYGYTF.

The CDR3 bases are TGTGCCAGCAGCTCGAACACCGGGGAGCTGTTTTTT. It translates to CASSSNTGELFF. The rearrangement uses TRBV7-6 and TRBJ2-2; no definite D call. This CDR3 region has 12 residues. Trimming left V 4 bases short and J 0 bases short, with 0 bases between. The germline CDR1 and CDR2 sequences are SGHVS and FNYEAQ.